Listed below are T cell receptor beta chains from one sample, sequenced in a study of blood T cell repertoires in COVID-19. Sequencing was performed with immunoSEQ multiplex PCR; in TCRdb, only in-frame clones are kept and a portion is missing. The sample consists of over 300,000 clones, around 90% of them appearing once. Material for sequencing was peripheral blood. Receptor source: a man aged 18 to 30 with active or convalescent COVID-19. Each CDR3 is given with its conserved first and last residue. D genes are given only for firm matches. Size is stated for part of the rows, as once, few or many counts, or as a class when the clone is expanded.

D gene	clone size	CDR3 length	V gene	J gene	CDR3 protein	CDR3 DNA
-	-	11	TRBV28	TRBJ2-4	CASSLAASQYF	TGTGCCAGCAGTTTAGCGGCCAGTCAGTACTTC
TRBD1	-	16	TRBV19	TRBJ1-5	CASSYRTGNSNQPQHF	TGTGCCAGTAGCTACCGGACAGGGAACAGCAATCAGCCCCAGCATTTT
-	-	14	TRBV7-5	TRBJ2-3	CARSKTSSADTQYF	TGTGCCAGAAGCAAGACTAGCTCTGCAGATACGCAGTATTTT
TRBD2	-	14	TRBV10-3	TRBJ2-3	CAISSSGSMDTQYF	TGTGCCATCAGCTCTAGCGGGAGTATGGATACGCAGTATTTT
-	-	17	TRBV10-1	TRBJ1-5	CASSGPLVLHSNQPQHF	TGCGCCAGCAGTGGCCCCCTAGTCCTTCATAGCAATCAGCCCCAGCATTTT
-	-	14	TRBV5-6	TRBJ1-6	CASSSTRSNSPLHF	TGTGCCAGCAGCAGCACGCGGAGTAATTCACCCCTCCACTTT
-	-	17	TRBV7-6	TRBJ1-2	CASSSRDNLFDNYGYTF	TGTGCCAGCAGCTCCCGGGACAACCTTTTCGATAACTATGGCTACACCTTC
TRBD2	-	15	TRBV5-1	TRBJ2-7	CASSLGLAGPYEQYF	TGCGCCAGCAGCTTAGGACTAGCGGGCCCCTACGAGCAGTACTTC
-	-	13	TRBV28	TRBJ1-1	CASSEGQNTEAFF	TGTGCCAGCAGTGAGGGACAGAACACTGAAGCTTTCTTT
-	-	14	TRBV19	TRBJ1-4	CASTMGFLGEKLFF	TGTGCCAGTACCATGGGCTTTTTAGGTGAAAAACTGTTTTTT
-	once	15	TRBV15	TRBJ2-5	CATSREGGSEETQYF	TGTGCCACCAGCAGGGAAGGGGGTTCCGAAGAGACCCAGTACTTC
-	-	15	TRBV18	TRBJ2-1	CASSPRGLTGNEQFF	TGTGCCAGCTCACCACGGGGCCTTACTGGGAATGAGCAGTTCTTC
TRBD1	-	15	TRBV7-2	TRBJ1-2	CASSLAGTGLYGYTF	TGTGCCAGCAGCTTAGCCGGGACAGGGCTCTATGGCTACACCTTC
TRBD1	-	15	TRBV4-3	TRBJ1-2	CASSRRQGEVPGYTF	TGCGCCAGCAGCCGCCGACAGGGAGAAGTCCCTGGCTACACCTTC
-	-	13	TRBV6-5	TRBJ1-2	CASSYSKGGGYTF	TGTGCCAGCAGTTACTCGAAGGGAGGTGGCTACACCTTC
-	-	15	TRBV5-1	TRBJ2-6	CASSQAGNGANVLTF	TGCGCCAGCAGCCAAGCAGGGAATGGGGCCAACGTCCTGACTTTC
TRBD2	-	18	TRBV6-6	TRBJ2-2	CASSRNAPGLARSGELFF	TGTGCCAGCAGTCGAAACGCACCGGGACTAGCGAGGTCCGGGGAGCTGTTTTTT
-	-	14	TRBV27	TRBJ2-1	CASANPLSYNEQFF	TGTGCCAGCGCGAATCCCCTCTCCTACAATGAGCAGTTCTTC
-	-	13	TRBV6-1	TRBJ1-5	CASSEARNQPQHF	TGTGCCAGCAGTGAAGCCAGAAATCAGCCCCAGCATTTT
-	-	13	TRBV24-1	TRBJ2-1	CATSEGGGDEQFF	TGTGCCACCAGTGAGGGGGGTGGGGATGAGCAGTTCTTC
TRBD2	-	15	TRBV19	TRBJ2-1	CASSIPTSGSDEQFF	TGTGCCAGTAGTATCCCGACTAGCGGGAGTGATGAGCAGTTCTTC
-	-	15	TRBV6-5	TRBJ2-5	CASSYGPSYQETQYF	TGTGCCAGCAGTTACGGGCCCTCTTACCAAGAGACCCAGTACTTC
-	-	14	TRBV5-1	TRBJ2-5	CASSLTGSRETQYF	TGCGCCAGCAGCTTGACAGGGAGTCGGGAGACCCAGTACTTC
TRBD1	-	15	TRBV9	TRBJ1-2	CASSVDNRGVDGYTF	TGTGCCAGCAGCGTCGATAACAGGGGAGTAGATGGCTACACCTTC
TRBD1	once	15	TRBV7-2	TRBJ1-3	CASSFLGQGIDTIYF	TGTGCCAGCAGCTTCCTAGGACAGGGGATAGATACCATATATTTT
TRBD1	-	15	TRBV19	TRBJ1-2	CASSAAGGRNYGYTF	TGTGCCAGTAGTGCGGCAGGGGGCCGCAACTATGGCTACACCTTC
-	once	15	TRBV30	TRBJ1-3	CAWSVTGSSGNTIYF	TGTGCCTGGAGTGTAACAGGGTCCTCTGGAAACACCATATATTTT
-	-	17	TRBV19	TRBJ2-1	CASSTTPRQSSYNEQFF	TGTGCCAGTAGCACAACCCCACGACAGAGCAGCTACAATGAGCAGTTCTTC
-	-	14	TRBV4-3	TRBJ1-1	CASSQDTSGTEAFF	TGCGCCAGCAGCCAAGACACCTCAGGGACTGAAGCTTTCTTT
-	once	15	TRBV6-5	TRBJ2-2	CASSYKRRNTGELFF	TGTGCCAGCAGTTACAAGCGTAGGAACACCGGGGAGCTGTTTTTT
TRBD1	once	14	TRBV7-2	TRBJ1-1	CASSLARDRDEAFF	TGTGCCAGCAGCTTAGCGCGGGACAGGGATGAAGCTTTCTTT
-	-	16	TRBV5-1	TRBJ2-7	CASSLAFGGRWYEQYF	TGCGCCAGCAGCTTGGCGTTTGGAGGCCGTTGGTACGAGCAGTACTTC
TRBD1	-	15	TRBV19	TRBJ2-7	CASSMGTGNSYEQYF	TGTGCCAGTAGTATGGGGACAGGGAACTCCTACGAGCAGTACTTC
-	once	15	TRBV21-1	TRBJ1-6	CASSHIQSYNSPLHF	TGTGCCAGCAGCCACATACAGAGCTATAATTCACCCCTCCACTTT
-	-	17	TRBV6-2/TRBV6-3	TRBJ1-5	CASSPLGTYESNQPQHF	TGTGCCAGCAGCCCCCTGGGCACATACGAGAGCAATCAGCCCCAGCATTTT